This section outlines one T cell receptor beta chain sequence together with its context. The data stem from a study of CD8 T cells in Susac syndrome. V was pared by 3 bases and J by 5 bases, with 10 bases of the junction left unmatched. The CDR3 runs to 15 residues. Per germline, CDR1 SGHRS and CDR2 YFSETQ. An input of roughly 0.5 to 1 ug of RNA was subjected to reverse transcription using random hexamers. TCRdb re-called the immunoSEQ multiplex PCR reads through MiXCR, storing one row per CDR3 protein. Of about 430,000 distinct CDR3 sequences listed, 85% were seen once; the top ten hold approximately 0.12%. Negative isolation yielded CD4+ and CD8+ T cells, and FACS enriched TEMRA cells.

This clonotype was obtained from a human donor with multiple sclerosis. The chain is built from TRBV5-1 and TRBJ1-2, with 7 bases matching TRBD1. Specimen: CD8+ T cells from PBMCs. The CDR3 reads CASSSLQGILYGYTF. Written as DNA, the CDR3 is TGCGCCAGCAGCTCCTTACAGGGGATTCTTTATGGCTACACCTTC.